Given below is one T cell receptor (beta chain) in context. Its antigen has not been determined. No much larger clone is present one base from it, and per-base qualities are unavailable. This sample is drawn from a study of identical twins (TCRdb year 2016). Background for the entire study: To test whether fetal clonotypes persist, this study deep-sequenced TCR alpha and beta repertoires from monozygotic twins, from unrelated adults of various ages, and from cord blood. To rule out contamination, the twin experiments were replicated at different times with different library preparation protocols.

The library was produced with 5' RACE. Sequencing was carried out with an Illumina HiSeq 2000. A universal primer binding site was added through template switching, and the final cDNA carried a unique molecular identifier so that TCR cDNA molecules could be counted accurately. Specific primers in the conserved constant-segment region were used to synthesize first-strand cDNA for TCR alpha and beta chains. To control for contamination, each cDNA library was double barcoded with a SMART-Mk sample barcode plus Illumina barcodes. Two successive PCR steps introduced TruSeq adapter sequences along with Illumina sample barcodes. The TCR alpha and beta cDNA libraries were sequenced on the Illumina HiSeq platform using custom primers. The source study handled its data this way. Unique molecular identifiers were extracted from raw reads with MiGEC, and CDR3 positions were determined with MiXCR. Recombination models were inferred per individual with the repgenHMM and IGoR tools using an EM algorithm. The analysis of shared clonotypes was done with the tcR package in R, with sharing normalized by the product of cloneset sizes. Out-of-frame nonproductive sequences were analyzed to study raw recombination free of thymic and clonal selection effects. TCRdb reprocessing: public reads trimmed at Q25 with fastp, clones called with MiXCR, in-frame beta chains kept. Every distinct CDR3 protein forms one entry, paired with its most common genes and DNA. TCRdb, not the original authors, processed these V and J calls. This sample comprises roughly 1.6 million distinct CDR3 sequences, roughly a third of them detected only once. The ten largest make up more than 0.25% of the sample.

Looking up the germline V gene yields CDR1 MDHEN and CDR2 SYDVKM. V trim: 9 bases; J trim: 2 bases; unmatched bases: 13. There are 15 amino acids in the CDR3, from cysteine to phenylalanine inclusive. The CDR3 DNA has 45 bases and is translated from base 1. Overall study outcomes, separate from this receptor: Recombination models systematically underestimated out-of-frame TCR alpha sharing in monozygotic twins but agreed with sharing between unrelated individuals. Because the same donors could not be followed over many years, the conclusions depended on cross-sectional statistical analysis. Abundant cord blood beta clonotypes had fewer insertions, young adult naive repertoires showed a similar but weaker trend, and memory repertoires showed no such trend. The excess sharing between twins in beta out-of-frame sequences was weaker because fewer shared sequences reduced the signal-to-noise ratio. Compared with coincidental sharing between unrelated individuals, out-of-frame TCR alpha sequences shared between twins had an excess of sequences with low generation probability. Invariant T cells such as MAIT and iNKT could partly confound zero-insertion analyses, although diverse VJ usage argued against such confounding for most clonotypes.

Only healthy Caucasian donors were included. Material: cord blood. This TCR was recovered from a newborn girl in good health. The chain joins TRBV28 to TRBJ2-7; 7 middle bases align to TRBD1. The DNA sequence reads TGTGCCAGTTTCGCCCCCGGGACAGCCACCTACGAGCAGTACTTC. Its amino acids are CASFAPGTATYEQYF.